The source of this TCR beta chain is a study of tumor and adjacent non-tumor tissue in lung cancer. Overall study: The patients, 10 men and five or six women, were roughly 31 to 80 with stage I to III disease. Samples averaged about 3.8 million productive TCRbeta reads each.

This CDR3 has 13 residues. The germline V gene has CDR1 SGHNT and CDR2 YENEEA. Three rounds of nested PCR, following a modified ARM-PCR protocol, produced the TCRbeta library. TCRdb recomputed calls from the multiplex PCR reads with MiXCR, one row per CDR3 protein. The sample comprises approximately 120,000 distinct CDR3 sequences, about 61% of which are singletons, and under 20% rests with the top ten. As for this clonotype: Its antigen is as yet unknown. Sequence at one end of the junction differs from germline and may be a read error.

Study-level points and caveats: Tumor TCR diversity, when higher, was linked to shorter survival. In normal lung, the top 100 clones were significantly more dominant than in tumor.

RNA was extracted from bulk tissue without any cell sorting. Distant lung tissue was collected more than 3 cm away from the tumor edge. This TCR came from a man in his sixties with non-small cell lung cancer. The chain uses TRBV11-3 and TRBJ1-1; D ambiguous. The specimen sequenced was distant non-tumor lung tissue. This chain's CDR3 is CASSLDAWDAAFF. The CDR3 bases are TGTGCCAGTAGCTTAGATGCCTGGGATGCAGCTTTCTTT.